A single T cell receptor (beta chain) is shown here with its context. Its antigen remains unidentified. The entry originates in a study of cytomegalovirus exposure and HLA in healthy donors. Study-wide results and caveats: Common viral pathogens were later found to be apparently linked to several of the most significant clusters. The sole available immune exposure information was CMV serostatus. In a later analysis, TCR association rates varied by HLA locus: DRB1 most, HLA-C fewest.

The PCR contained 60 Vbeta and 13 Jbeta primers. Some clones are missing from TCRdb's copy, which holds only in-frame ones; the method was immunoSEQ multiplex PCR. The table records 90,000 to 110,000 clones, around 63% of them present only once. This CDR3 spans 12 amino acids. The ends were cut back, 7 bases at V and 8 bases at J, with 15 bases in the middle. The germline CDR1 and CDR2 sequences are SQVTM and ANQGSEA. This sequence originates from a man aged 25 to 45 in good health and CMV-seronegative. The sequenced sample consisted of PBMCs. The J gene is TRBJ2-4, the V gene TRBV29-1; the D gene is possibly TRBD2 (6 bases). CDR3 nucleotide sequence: TGCAGCGGGAGGGCCGATGGGGACATTCAGTACTTC. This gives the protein CSGRADGDIQYF.